These 10 T cell receptor beta chains originate from one sample sequenced in a study of human T cells and chemical hapten exposure. The time point is: patch test 2, 6 weeks after DPC sensitization. Sample treatment: therapeutic diphenylcyclopropenone sensitization with weekly scalp DPC. TCRdb itself ran the RACE reads through MiXCR, one entry per CDR3 protein. The table records approximately 350,000 distinct CDR3 sequences, under 6.5% of them present only once. Here the sequenced sample was whole blood, taken in connection with sensitization to the hapten diphenylcyclopropenone (DPC). Receptors originate from a woman between 18 and 29 years old with alopecia areata. Some clones in this sample may be carry-over from other donors' samples.

Ten or more counts support this clonotype. The genes are TRBV28 and TRBJ2-7, with TRBD2 as a possible D gene (5 bases). This CDR3 is built from 16 residues. Germline assignment: CDR1 MDHEN and CDR2 SYDVKM. With 10 bases removed from V and 2 bases from J, the gap between germline ends came to 24 bases. DNA for the CDR3: TGTGCCACTCGGGGTCTGACCCCTTTAGGAACCTACGAGCAGTACTTC. It translates to CATRGLTPLGTYEQYF.

In this sample, this clonotype turned up a few times. CDR3 in DNA: TGTGCCAGCAGCTTAGGTAGGGCAGGGGGCTCCTACAATGAGCAGTTCTTC. It yields the protein CASSLGRAGGSYNEQFF. The chain couples TRBV13 to TRBJ2-1; 7 nucleotides match TRBD1. Trimming at V came to 0 bases and at J to 0 bases, leaving 5 bases not matched to a gene. Germline-derived CDR1 and CDR2 are PRHDT and FYEKMQ (reference sequence). The CDR3 extends over 17 amino acids.

This chain links TRBV6-5 with TRBJ1-6; D not certain. This CDR3 spans 16 amino acids. Germline V gene data show CDR1 as MNHEY and CDR2 as SVGAGI. Between the trimmed V and J ends, which lost 6 bases and 6 bases, there was a span of 18 bases. The CDR3 nucleotides are TGTGCCAGCAGGAGGAACGCGGGAGCTCCTAATTCACCCCTCCACTTT. Its translation is CASRRNAGAPNSPLHF.

This sequence joins TRBV5-6 and TRBJ1-3; D gene unclear. The length of the CDR3 is 17 residues. Germline V CDR1 and CDR2: SGHDT, YYEEEE. Trimming cost V 2 bases and J 0 bases, with 15 bases left between them. CDR3 region: CASSFYGREISGNTIYF. Written as DNA, the CDR3 is TGTGCCAGCAGCTTTTACGGCAGAGAGATCTCTGGAAACACCATATATTTT.

The chain uses TRBV7-2 and TRBJ1-6; D call uncertain. The CDR3 has 14 amino acids. Germline loops: CDR1 SGHTA, CDR2 FQGNSA. V was shortened by 6 bases and J by 5 bases, with 11 bases between the two germline ends. The CDR3 DNA is TGTGCCAGCAGTTCGGCTTTTGATAATTCACCCCTCCACTTT. This encodes CASSSAFDNSPLHF.

This clonotype has a handful of counts. This rearrangement joins TRBV6-6 to TRBJ2-7; TRBD2 aligns across 9 bases. V shed 6 bases and J 2 bases; nucleotides not matched to a gene: 11. Germline CDR1 reads MNHNY; CDR2 reads SVGAGI (reference sequence). CDR3 length equals 16 residues. The CDR3 sequence is CASRDSYSGGAYEQYF. CDR3 nucleotides: TGTGCCAGCAGAGACTCGTATAGCGGGGGTGCCTACGAGCAGTACTTC.

The rearrangement links TRBV5-4 to TRBJ1-2; D gene uncertain. Germline-derived CDR1 and CDR2 are SGHNT and YYREEE (reference sequence). The CDR3 contains 14 residues. With 4 bases removed from V and 6 bases from J, the gap between germline ends came to 16 bases. This chain's CDR3 is CASSPSVGGNGYTF. As DNA, the CDR3 is TGTGCCAGCAGCCCTAGCGTGGGAGGAAATGGCTACACCTTC.

The CDR3: CATRRQGGTSPLHF. The CDR3 DNA reads TGTGCCACACGGCGGCAGGGAGGAACTTCACCCCTCCACTTT. The chain has TRBV6-5 and TRBJ1-6; possibly TRBD1 for D (5 bases). Germline values: CDR1 MNHEY, CDR2 SVGAGI. V was trimmed by 10 bases and J by 9 bases, leaving 19 bases between them. CDR3 length: 14 amino acids.

This clonotype was counted many times. This chain uses TRBV7-2 with TRBJ1-1; unclear D gene. Germline V gives CDR1 SGHTA, CDR2 FQGNSA. The CDR3 has 15 residues. Between the trimmed V and J ends, which lost 1 base and 2 bases, there was a span of 11 bases. CDR3 sequence (DNA): TGTGCCAGCAGCTTAGTCGGCAGACCTAACACTGAAGCTTTCTTT. Translating it yields CASSLVGRPNTEAFF.

This sequence joins TRBV20-1 and TRBJ2-7, with D uncertain. The CDR3 runs 13 residues. CDR1 and CDR2 (germline): DFQATT, SNEGSKA (reference sequence). Between the trimmed V and J ends, which lost 0 bases and 3 bases, there was a span of 9 bases. CDR3 sequence reads: CSARDPLVYEQYF. DNA of the CDR3: TGCAGTGCTAGAGACCCACTCGTCTACGAGCAGTACTTC.